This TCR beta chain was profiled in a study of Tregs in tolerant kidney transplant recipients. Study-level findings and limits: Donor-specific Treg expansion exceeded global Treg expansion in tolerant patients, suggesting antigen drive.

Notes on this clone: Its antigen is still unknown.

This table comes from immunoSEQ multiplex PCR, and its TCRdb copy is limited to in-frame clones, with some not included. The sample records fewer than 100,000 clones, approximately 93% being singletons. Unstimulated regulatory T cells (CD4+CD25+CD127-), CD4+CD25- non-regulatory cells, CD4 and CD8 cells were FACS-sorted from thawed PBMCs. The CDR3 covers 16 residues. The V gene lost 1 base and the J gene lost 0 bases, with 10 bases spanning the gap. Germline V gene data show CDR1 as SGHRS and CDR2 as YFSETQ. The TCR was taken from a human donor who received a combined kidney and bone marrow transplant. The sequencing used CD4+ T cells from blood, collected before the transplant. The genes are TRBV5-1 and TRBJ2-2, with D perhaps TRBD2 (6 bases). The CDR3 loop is CASSLRAGTNTGELFF. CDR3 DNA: TGCGCCAGCAGCTTGCGGGCGGGAACGAACACCGGGGAGCTGTTTTTT.